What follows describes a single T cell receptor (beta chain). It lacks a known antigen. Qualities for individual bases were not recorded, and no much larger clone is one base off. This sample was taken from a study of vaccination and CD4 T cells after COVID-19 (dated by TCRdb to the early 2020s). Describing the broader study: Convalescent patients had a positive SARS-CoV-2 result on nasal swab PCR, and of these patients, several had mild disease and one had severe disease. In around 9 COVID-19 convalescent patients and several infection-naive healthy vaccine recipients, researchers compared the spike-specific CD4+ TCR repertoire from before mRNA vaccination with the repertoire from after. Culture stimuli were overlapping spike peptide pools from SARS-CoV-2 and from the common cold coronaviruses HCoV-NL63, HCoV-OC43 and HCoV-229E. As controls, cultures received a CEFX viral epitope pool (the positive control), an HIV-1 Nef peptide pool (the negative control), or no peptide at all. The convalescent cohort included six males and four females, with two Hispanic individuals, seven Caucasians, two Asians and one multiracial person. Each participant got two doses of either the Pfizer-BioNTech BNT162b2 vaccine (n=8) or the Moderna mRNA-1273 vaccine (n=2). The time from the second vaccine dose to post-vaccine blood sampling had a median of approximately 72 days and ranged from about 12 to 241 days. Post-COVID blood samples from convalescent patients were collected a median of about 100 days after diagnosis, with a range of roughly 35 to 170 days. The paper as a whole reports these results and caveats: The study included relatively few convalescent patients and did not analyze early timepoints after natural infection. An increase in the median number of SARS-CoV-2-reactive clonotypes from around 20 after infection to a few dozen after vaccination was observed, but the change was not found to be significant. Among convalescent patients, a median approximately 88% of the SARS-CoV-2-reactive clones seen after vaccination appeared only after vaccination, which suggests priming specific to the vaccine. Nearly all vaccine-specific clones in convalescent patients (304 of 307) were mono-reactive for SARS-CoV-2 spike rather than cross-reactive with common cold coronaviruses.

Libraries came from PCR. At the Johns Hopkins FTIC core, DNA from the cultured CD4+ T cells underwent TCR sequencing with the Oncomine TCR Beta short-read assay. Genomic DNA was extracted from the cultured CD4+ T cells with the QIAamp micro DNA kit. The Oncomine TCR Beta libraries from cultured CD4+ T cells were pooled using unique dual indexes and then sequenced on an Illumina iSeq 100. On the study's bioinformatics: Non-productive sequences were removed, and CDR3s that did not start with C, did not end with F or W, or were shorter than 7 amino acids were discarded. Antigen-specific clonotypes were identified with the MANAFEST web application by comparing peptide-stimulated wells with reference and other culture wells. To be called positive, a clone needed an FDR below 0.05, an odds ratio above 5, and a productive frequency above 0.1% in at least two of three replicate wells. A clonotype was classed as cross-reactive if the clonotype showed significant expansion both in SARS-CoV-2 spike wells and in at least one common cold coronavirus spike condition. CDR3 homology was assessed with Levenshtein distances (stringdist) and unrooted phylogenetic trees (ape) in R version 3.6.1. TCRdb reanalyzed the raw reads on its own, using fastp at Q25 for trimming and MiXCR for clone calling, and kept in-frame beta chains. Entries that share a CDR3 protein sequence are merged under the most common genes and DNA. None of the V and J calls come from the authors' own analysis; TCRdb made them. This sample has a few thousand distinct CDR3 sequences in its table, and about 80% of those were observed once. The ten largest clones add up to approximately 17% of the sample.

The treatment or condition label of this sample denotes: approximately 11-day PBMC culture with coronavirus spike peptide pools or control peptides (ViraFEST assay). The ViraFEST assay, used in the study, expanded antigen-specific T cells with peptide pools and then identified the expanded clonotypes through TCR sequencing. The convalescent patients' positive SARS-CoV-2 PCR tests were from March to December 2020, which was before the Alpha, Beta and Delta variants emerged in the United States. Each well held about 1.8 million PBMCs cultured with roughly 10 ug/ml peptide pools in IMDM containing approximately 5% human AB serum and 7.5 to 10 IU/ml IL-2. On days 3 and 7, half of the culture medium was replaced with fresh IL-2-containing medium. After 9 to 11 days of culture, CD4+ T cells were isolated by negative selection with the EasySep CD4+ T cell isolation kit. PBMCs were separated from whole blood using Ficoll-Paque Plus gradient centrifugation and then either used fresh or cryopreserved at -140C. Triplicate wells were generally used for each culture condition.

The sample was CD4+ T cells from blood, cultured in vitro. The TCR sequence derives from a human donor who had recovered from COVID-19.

The CDR3: CASGFGGRAALGEQFF. The DNA is TGTGCCAGCGGATTTGGTGGAAGGGCTGCCCTGGGTGAGCAGTTCTTC. This receptor chain uses TRBV7-2 and TRBJ2-1; no D segment can be confidently identified. Based on the germline V gene, the CDR1 and CDR2 sequences are SGHTA and FQGNSA. Spanning cysteine to phenylalanine, the CDR3 consists of 16 amino acids. Only the CDR3 portion is preserved as DNA: 48 bases, with reading frame beginning at the first base. The germline ends are 26 bases apart after V is trimmed by 8 bases and J by 9 bases. Where the CDR3 stops, the reference TRBV7-2 and TRBJ2-1 genes take over; the full variable domain is GAGVSQSPSNKVTEKGKDVELRCDPISGHTALYWYRQSLGQGLEFLIYFQGNSAPDKSGLPSDRFSAERTGGSVSTLTIQRTQQEDSAVYLCASGFGGRAALGEQFFGPGTRLTVL.